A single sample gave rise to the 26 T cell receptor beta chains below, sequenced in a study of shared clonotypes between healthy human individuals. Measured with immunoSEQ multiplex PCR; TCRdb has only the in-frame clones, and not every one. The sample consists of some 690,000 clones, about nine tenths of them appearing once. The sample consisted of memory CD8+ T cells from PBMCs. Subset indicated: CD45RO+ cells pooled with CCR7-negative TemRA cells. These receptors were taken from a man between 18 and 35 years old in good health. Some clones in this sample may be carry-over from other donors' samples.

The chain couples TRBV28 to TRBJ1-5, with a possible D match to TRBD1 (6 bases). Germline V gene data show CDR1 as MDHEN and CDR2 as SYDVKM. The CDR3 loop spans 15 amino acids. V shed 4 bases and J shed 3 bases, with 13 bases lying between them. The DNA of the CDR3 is TGTGCCAGCAGTTGGGGGGGCAGCTTCAATCAGCCCCAGCATTTT. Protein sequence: CASSWGGSFNQPQHF.

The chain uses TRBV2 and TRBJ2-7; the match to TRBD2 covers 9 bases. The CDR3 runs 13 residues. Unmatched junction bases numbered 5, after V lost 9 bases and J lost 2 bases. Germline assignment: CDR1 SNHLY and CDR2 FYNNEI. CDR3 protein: CASLAGVPYEQYF. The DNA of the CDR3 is TGTGCCAGTTTAGCGGGAGTCCCCTACGAGCAGTACTTC.

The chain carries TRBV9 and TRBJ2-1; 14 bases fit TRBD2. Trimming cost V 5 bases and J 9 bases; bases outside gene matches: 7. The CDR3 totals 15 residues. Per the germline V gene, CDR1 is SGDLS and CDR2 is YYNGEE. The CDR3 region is CASSVTGTSGSEQFF. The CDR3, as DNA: TGTGCCAGCAGTGTCACCGGGACTAGCGGGAGTGAGCAGTTCTTC.

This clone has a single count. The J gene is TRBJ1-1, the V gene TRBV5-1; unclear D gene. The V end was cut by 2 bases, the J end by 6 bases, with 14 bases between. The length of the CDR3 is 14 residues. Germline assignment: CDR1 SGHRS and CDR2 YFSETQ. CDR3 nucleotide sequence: TGCGCCAGCAGCTTACGTCGGTTGGCCGCTGAAGCTTTCTTT. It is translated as CASSLRRLAAEAFF.

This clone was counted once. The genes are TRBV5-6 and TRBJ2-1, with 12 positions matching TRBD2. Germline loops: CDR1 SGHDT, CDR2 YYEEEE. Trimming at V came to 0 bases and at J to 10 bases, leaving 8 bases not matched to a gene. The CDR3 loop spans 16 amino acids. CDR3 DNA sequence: TGTGCCAGCAGCTTGGAGCTAGCGGGAGGGCTAGGGGAGCAGTTCTTC. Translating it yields CASSLELAGGLGEQFF.

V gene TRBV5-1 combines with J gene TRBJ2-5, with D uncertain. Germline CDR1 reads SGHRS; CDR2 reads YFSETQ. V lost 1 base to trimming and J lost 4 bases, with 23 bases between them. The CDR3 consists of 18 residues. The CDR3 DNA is TGCGCCAGCAGCTTGTCGCGGTTCAAAACCAGGTCAGGAGAGACCCAGTACTTC. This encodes CASSLSRFKTRSGETQYF.

The CDR3 loop is CSVDPGEGYGYTF. CDR3 sequence (DNA): TGCAGCGTTGACCCCGGGGAGGGCTATGGCTACACCTTC. V gene TRBV29-1 combines with J gene TRBJ1-2; D gene uncertain. There are 13 residues in the CDR3. Trimming pared 3 bases from V and 4 bases from J, leaving 12 bases between. Per the germline V gene, CDR1 is SQVTM and CDR2 is ANQGSEA.

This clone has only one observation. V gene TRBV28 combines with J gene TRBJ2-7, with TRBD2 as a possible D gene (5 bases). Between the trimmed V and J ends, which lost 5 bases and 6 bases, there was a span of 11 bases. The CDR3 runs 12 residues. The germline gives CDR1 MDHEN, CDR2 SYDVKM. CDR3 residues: CASSPGVFEQYF. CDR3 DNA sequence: TGTGCCAGCAGTCCCGGGGTGTTCGAGCAGTACTTC.

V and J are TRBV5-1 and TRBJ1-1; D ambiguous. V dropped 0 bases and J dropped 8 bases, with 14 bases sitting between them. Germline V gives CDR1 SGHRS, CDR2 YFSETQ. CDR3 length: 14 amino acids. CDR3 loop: CASSLGWAAEEAFF. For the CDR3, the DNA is TGCGCCAGCAGCTTGGGGTGGGCAGCTGAAGAAGCTTTCTTT.

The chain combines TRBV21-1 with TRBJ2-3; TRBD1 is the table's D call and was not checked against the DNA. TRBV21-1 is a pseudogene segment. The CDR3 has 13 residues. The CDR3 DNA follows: TGTGCCAGCACCCCAGGGGTTCCAGATACGCAGTATTTT. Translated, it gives CASTPGVPDTQYF.

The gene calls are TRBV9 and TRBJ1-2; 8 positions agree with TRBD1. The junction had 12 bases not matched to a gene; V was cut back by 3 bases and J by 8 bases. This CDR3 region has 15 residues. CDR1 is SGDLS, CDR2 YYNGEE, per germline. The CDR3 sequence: CASSAGQGPGNGYTF. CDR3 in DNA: TGTGCCAGCAGCGCTGGACAGGGTCCGGGTAACGGCTACACCTTC.

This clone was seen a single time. The CDR3 loop is CASSPPPWGTEAFF. In DNA form, the CDR3 reads TGCGCCAGCAGCCCCCCCCCGTGGGGCACTGAAGCTTTCTTT. The chain recombines TRBV4-1 with TRBJ1-1; D uncertain. Germline CDR1 MGHRA, CDR2 YSYEKL. V shed 4 bases and J shed 4 bases, with 13 bases lying between them. The CDR3 covers 14 residues.

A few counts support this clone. The CDR3 DNA reads TGTGCCAGTAAACTTCCGGTGGGACGTGGCTACACCTTC. Residues: CASKLPVGRGYTF. The chain is built from TRBV28 and TRBJ1-2, with D possibly TRBD1 on 5 matching bases. Trimming shortened V by 9 bases and J by 7 bases, and 18 bases separated the two germline ends. The CDR3 covers 13 residues. Germline V gene sequence: CDR1 MDHEN, CDR2 SYDVKM.

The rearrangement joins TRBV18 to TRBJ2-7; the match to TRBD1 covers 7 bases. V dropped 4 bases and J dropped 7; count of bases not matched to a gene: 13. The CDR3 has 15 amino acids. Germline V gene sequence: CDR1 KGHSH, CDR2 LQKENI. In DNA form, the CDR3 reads TGTGCCAGCTCACTCTCTCGCGCGACAGGGCTGGAGCAGTACTTC. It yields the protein CASSLSRATGLEQYF.

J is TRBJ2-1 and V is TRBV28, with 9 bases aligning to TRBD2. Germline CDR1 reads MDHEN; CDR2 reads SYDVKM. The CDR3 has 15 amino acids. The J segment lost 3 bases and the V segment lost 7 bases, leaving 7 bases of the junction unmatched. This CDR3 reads CASTVSGSNYNEQFF. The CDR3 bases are TGTGCCAGCACCGTTAGCGGGAGTAACTACAATGAGCAGTTCTTC. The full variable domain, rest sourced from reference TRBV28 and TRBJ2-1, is DVKVTQSSRYLVKRTGEKVFLECVQDMDHENMFWYRQDPGLGLRLIYFSYDVKMKEKGDIPEGYSVSREKKERFSLILESASTNQTSMYLCASTVSGSNYNEQFFGPGTRLTVL.

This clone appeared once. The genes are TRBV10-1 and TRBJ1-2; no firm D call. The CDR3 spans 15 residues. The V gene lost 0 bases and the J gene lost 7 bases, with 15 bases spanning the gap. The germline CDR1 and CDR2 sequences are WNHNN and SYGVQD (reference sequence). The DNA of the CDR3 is TGCGCCAGCAGTGAGTCTGCCCTCCCGGCCTCTGGCTACACCTTC. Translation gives CASSESALPASGYTF.

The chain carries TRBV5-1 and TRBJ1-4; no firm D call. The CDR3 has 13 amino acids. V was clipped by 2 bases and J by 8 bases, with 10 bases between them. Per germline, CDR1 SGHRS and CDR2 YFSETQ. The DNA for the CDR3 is TGCGCCAGCAGCTTAAACCCGCCAGAAAAACTGTTTTTT. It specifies CASSLNPPEKLFF.

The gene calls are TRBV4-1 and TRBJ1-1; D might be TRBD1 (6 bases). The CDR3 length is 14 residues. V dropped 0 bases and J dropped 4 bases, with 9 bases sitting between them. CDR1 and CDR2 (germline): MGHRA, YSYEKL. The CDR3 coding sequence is TGCGCCAGCAGCCAAGACTTGACAGGCACTGAAGCTTTCTTT. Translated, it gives CASSQDLTGTEAFF.

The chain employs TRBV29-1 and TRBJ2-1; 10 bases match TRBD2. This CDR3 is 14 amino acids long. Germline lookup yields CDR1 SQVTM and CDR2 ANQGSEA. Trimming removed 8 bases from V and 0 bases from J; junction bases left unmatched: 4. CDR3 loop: CSTWTSGSYNEQFF. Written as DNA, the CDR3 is TGCAGCACCTGGACTAGCGGCTCCTACAATGAGCAGTTCTTC.

CDR3 amino acids: CASRGDYNEQFF. As DNA, the CDR3 is TGTGCCAGCAGGGGAGATTACAATGAGCAGTTCTTC. The chain links TRBV4-2 to TRBJ2-1, with D maybe TRBD2 (5 bases). The CDR3 is 12 amino acids. Germline CDR1 and CDR2: LGHNA and YNFKEQ. Trimming shortened V by 6 bases and J by 4 bases, and 7 bases separated the two germline ends.

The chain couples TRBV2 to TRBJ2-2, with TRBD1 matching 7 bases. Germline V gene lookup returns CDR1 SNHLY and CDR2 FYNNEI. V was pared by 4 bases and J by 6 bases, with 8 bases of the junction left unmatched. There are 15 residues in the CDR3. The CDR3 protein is CASSAGQEPAGELFF. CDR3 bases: TGTGCCAGCAGTGCCGGACAGGAGCCAGCCGGGGAGCTGTTTTTT. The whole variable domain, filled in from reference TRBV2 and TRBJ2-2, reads EPEVTQTPSHQVTQMGQEVILRCVPISNHLYFYWYRQILGQKVEFLVSFYNNEISEKSEIFDDQFSVERPDGSNFTLKIRSTKLEDSAMYFCASSAGQEPAGELFFGEGSRLTVL.

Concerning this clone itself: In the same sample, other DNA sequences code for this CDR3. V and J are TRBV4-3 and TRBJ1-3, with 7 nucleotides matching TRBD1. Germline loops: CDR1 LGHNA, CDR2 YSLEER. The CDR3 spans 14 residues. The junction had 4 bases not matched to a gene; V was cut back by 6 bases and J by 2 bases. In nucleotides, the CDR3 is TGCGCCAGCAGTCCCGGGACAGCTGGAAACACCATATATTTT. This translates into CASSPGTAGNTIYF.

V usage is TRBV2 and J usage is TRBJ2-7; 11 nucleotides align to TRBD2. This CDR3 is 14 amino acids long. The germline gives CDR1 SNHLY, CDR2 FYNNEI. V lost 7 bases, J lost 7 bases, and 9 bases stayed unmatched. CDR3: CASKISGRAKEQYF. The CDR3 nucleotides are TGTGCCAGCAAGATTAGCGGGAGGGCCAAGGAGCAGTACTTC.

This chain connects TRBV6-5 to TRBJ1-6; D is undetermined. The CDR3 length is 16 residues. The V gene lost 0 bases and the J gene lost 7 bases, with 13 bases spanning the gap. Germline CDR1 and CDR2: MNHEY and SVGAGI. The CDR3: CASSYSFTQTNSPLHF. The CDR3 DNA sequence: TGTGCCAGCAGTTACTCGTTCACACAGACAAATTCACCCCTCCACTTT.

CDR3 region: CASSLSPSAGEQFF. CDR3 nucleotide sequence: TGTGCCAGCAGTTTATCTCCTAGCGCAGGAGAGCAGTTCTTC. The V gene is TRBV27, the J gene TRBJ2-1; the D gene is possibly TRBD2 (6 bases). The V gene lost 0 bases and the J gene lost 10 bases, with 13 bases spanning the gap. The CDR3 is 14 residues long. From germline, CDR1 is MNHEY and CDR2 SMNVEV (reference sequence).

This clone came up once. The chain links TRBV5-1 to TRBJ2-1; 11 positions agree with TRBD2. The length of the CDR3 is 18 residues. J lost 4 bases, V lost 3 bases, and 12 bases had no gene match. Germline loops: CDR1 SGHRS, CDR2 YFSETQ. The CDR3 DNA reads TGCGCCAGCAGCTGGGGACTAGCGGAATCCCTCCGATACAATGAGCAGTTCTTC. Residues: CASSWGLAESLRYNEQFF.